This TCR beta chain was sequenced for a study of blood T cell repertoires in COVID-19. Background on the study: Sample material is recorded as cDNA or gDNA derived from T cells, B-cell-depleted T cells, or PBMCs.

Trimming stripped 7 bases from V and 5 bases from J, with 14 bases between. CDR1 and CDR2 (germline): SGHVS, FQNEAQ. The CDR3 spans 13 residues. Sequencing used immunoSEQ multiplex PCR; TCRdb keeps in-frame clones, though not all of them. The data contain under 300,000 clones, more than 85% of them singletons. The sample taken for sequencing was peripheral blood. This receptor was obtained from a woman in her 70s with active or convalescent COVID-19. This chain connects TRBV7-8 to TRBJ1-2, with D hard to call. The CDR3 spells CASTHGGEYGYTF. CDR3 nucleotide sequence: TGTGCCAGCACCCACGGCGGGGAGTATGGCTACACCTTC.